The 32 T cell receptor beta chains reported below all come from one sample, sequenced in a study of CD8 T cells in ankylosing spondylitis. Study conclusions and caveats: Ankylosing spondylitis blood seemed to carry a telltale TCR beta motif made of eight highly homologous variants.

The antigens these receptors bind are not known. TCRdb redid the calling of the 5' RACE reads with MiXCR, one entry per CDR3 protein. Of about 840,000 distinct CDR3 sequences in the sample, around 11% were seen once. The material sequenced was blood, either unsorted or a sorted T cell fraction (not recorded which). The receptors shown here come from a male donor with ankylosing spondylitis.

This clonotype was observed a handful of times. The chain has TRBV20-1 and TRBJ2-1, with D possibly being TRBD2 (5 bases). Germline CDR1 reads DFQATT; CDR2 reads SNEGSKA (reference sequence). The CDR3 extends over 14 amino acids. V was shortened by 6 bases and J by 2 bases, with 14 bases between the two germline ends. The CDR3 region is CSAEGRLAYNEQFF. The CDR3 nucleotides are TGCAGTGCAGAGGGCAGGCTAGCCTACAATGAGCAGTTCTTC.

The chain links TRBV15 to TRBJ1-2; TRBD1 is a possible D gene (5 bases). The CDR3 sequence is 15 residues long. With 4 bases removed from V and 7 bases from J, the gap between germline ends came to 19 bases. Germline values: CDR1 LNHNV, CDR2 YYDKDF (reference sequence). The CDR3 region has the DNA TGTGCCACCAGCATAGCTTCGGCAGGGAGCTCTGGCTACACCTTC. Amino acids: CATSIASAGSSGYTF. Drawing the rest from reference TRBV15 and TRBJ1-2, the complete variable domain is DAMVIQNPRYQVTQFGKPVTLSCSQTLNHNVMYWYQQKSSQAPKLLFHYYDKDFNNEADTPDNFQSRRPNTSFCFLDIRSPGLGDTAMYLCATSIASAGSSGYTFGSGTRLTVV.

The rearrangement links TRBV11-2 to TRBJ2-1; 11 bases map to TRBD2. Germline values: CDR1 SGHAT, CDR2 FQNNGV. The CDR3 is 16 amino acids. V trimming: 4 bases; J trimming: 5 bases; junction bases outside the gene matches: 7. CDR3 in DNA: TGTGCCAGCAGCTCCCGACTAGCGGGAACCCACAATGAGCAGTTCTTC. Its protein is CASSSRLAGTHNEQFF.

The rearrangement joins TRBV5-4 to TRBJ2-1; 8 positions match TRBD2. There are 12 residues in the CDR3. V gave up 3 bases and J gave up 9 bases; unmatched junction bases: 2. CDR1 SGHNT and CDR2 YYREEE come from the germline V gene (reference sequence). DNA for the CDR3: TGTGCCAGCAGCTCGACTAGCGCTGAGCAGTTCTTC. It codes for CASSSTSAEQFF.

The sample holds a few counts of this clonotype. The chain employs TRBV7-9 and TRBJ1-1, with no clear D. Trimming pared 4 bases from V and 7 bases from J, leaving 7 bases between. The CDR3 runs 11 residues. The germline V gene has CDR1 SEHNR and CDR2 FQNEAQ (reference sequence). Here the CDR3 DNA reads TGTGCCAGCAGCTCCGGCGATGAAGCTTTCTTT. Translating it yields CASSSGDEAFF.

Only a few counts were recorded for this clonotype. The chain employs TRBV27 and TRBJ1-6, with D possibly TRBD1 on 6 matching bases. This CDR3 spans 17 amino acids. V shed 7 bases and J shed 4 bases, with 20 bases lying between them. Germline values: CDR1 MNHEY, CDR2 SMNVEV (reference sequence). The CDR3 DNA is TGTGCCAGCAACCCGAGAACCGGACAGTTTTATAATTCACCCCTCCACTTT. The encoded protein is CASNPRTGQFYNSPLHF.

This clonotype has just a few counts. The J gene is TRBJ2-3, the V gene TRBV18, with unresolved D. The CDR3 is made up of 13 amino acids. V was shortened by 0 bases and J by 6 bases, with 7 bases between the two germline ends. The germline CDR1 and CDR2 sequences are KGHSH and LQKENI. The DNA for the CDR3 is TGTGCCAGCTCACCACCGTTGGGTGATACGCAGTATTTT. Translating it yields CASSPPLGDTQYF.

The rearrangement joins TRBV11-1 to TRBJ2-3; TRBD2 agrees at 14 bases. V lost 3 bases and J lost 3; bases outside the gene matches: 2. The CDR3 is 16 residues long. Germline V lookup: CDR1 SGHAT, CDR2 FQDESV (reference sequence). In DNA form, the CDR3 reads TGTGCCAGCAGCTTTCGGACTAGCGGGGGGACAGATACGCAGTATTTT. It translates to CASSFRTSGGTDTQYF. The complete variable domain, with remaining parts taken from reference TRBV11-1 and TRBJ2-3, reads EAEVAQSPRYKITEKSQAVAFWCDPISGHATLYWYRQILGQGPELLVQFQDESVVDDSQLPKDRFSAERLKGVDSTLKIQPAELGDSAMYLCASSFRTSGGTDTQYFGPGTRLTVL.

This clonotype was recorded many times. The rearrangement joins TRBV12-3 or TRBV12-4 to TRBJ2-1; D may match TRBD1 or TRBD2 (5 bases each). Trimming removed 2 bases at V and 3 bases at J, with 14 bases between. CDR3 size: 16 residues. CDR3 residues: CASSLSLGVGYNEQFF. CDR3 DNA sequence: TGTGCCAGCAGTTTAAGTTTGGGGGTGGGCTACAATGAGCAGTTCTTC.

Only a few counts were recorded for this clonotype. The rearrangement links TRBV4-3 to TRBJ1-5; 9 bases match TRBD1. CDR3 length: 16 residues. Unmatched junction bases numbered 8, after V lost 4 bases and J lost 4 bases. The germline gives CDR1 LGHNA, CDR2 YSLEER. CDR3 sequence reads: CASSLVTGTGNQPQHF. In DNA form, the CDR3 reads TGCGCCAGCAGCCTAGTCACCGGGACAGGGAATCAGCCCCAGCATTTT.

Points on this clonotype: A much larger clone lies a single base off, so this may be a read error. The chain has TRBV6-5 and TRBJ2-7; D call uncertain. CDR3 length: 15 amino acids. Trimming took off 2 bases at V and 0 bases at J, with 11 bases between the two ends. Germline V lookup: CDR1 MNHEY, CDR2 SVGAGI. The CDR3 DNA reads as TGTGCCAGCAGTTACCGGTCATTCGTCTCCTACGAGCAGTACTTC. This gives the protein CASSYRSFVSYEQYF.

The J gene is TRBJ2-7, the V gene TRBV12-3 or TRBV12-4; no clear D. This CDR3 is built from 13 residues. Trimming removed 6 bases at V and 5 bases at J, with 14 bases between. CDR3 coding DNA: TGTGCCAGCAGACCGGATTTGGTGAACGAGCAGTACTTC. This encodes CASRPDLVNEQYF.

The V gene is TRBV4-2, the J gene TRBJ1-4; a possible D gene is TRBD1 (5 bases). This CDR3 comprises 16 residues. Germline CDR1 is LGHNA and CDR2 is YNFKEQ. Deletions cut 2 bases from V and 0 bases from J, with 10 bases between. The CDR3 loop is CASSQRGIATNEKLFF. The CDR3 DNA is TGTGCCAGCAGCCAAAGGGGAATTGCAACTAATGAAAAACTGTTTTTT.

The V gene is TRBV4-2, the J gene TRBJ2-7; D is tentatively TRBD1 or TRBD2 (5 bases each). CDR1 LGHNA and CDR2 YNFKEQ come from the germline V gene. The V and J ends lost 0 bases and 3 bases respectively, with 15 bases between them. This CDR3 has 16 amino acids. The CDR3 region is CASSQDLVGVSYEQYF. Written as DNA, the CDR3 is TGTGCCAGCAGCCAAGACCTCGTGGGGGTAAGCTACGAGCAGTACTTC.

This clonotype has only a few counts. V usage is TRBV11-2 and J usage is TRBJ2-7; D unclear. The germline CDR1 and CDR2 sequences are SGHAT and FQNNGV. Deletions cut 3 bases from V and 1 base from J, with 7 bases between. This CDR3 has 13 residues. CDR3 amino acids: CASSFPRSYEQYF. The CDR3 bases are TGTGCCAGCAGCTTCCCTCGGTCCTACGAGCAGTACTTC. The entire variable domain, with the rest obtained from reference TRBV11-2 and TRBJ2-7, is as follows: EAGVAQSPRYKIIEKRQSVAFWCNPISGHATLYWYQQILGQGPKLLIQFQNNGVVDDSQLPKDRFSAERLKGVDSTLKIQPAKLEDSAVYLCASSFPRSYEQYFGPGTRLTVT.

This clonotype has a handful of counts. The chain recombines TRBV5-1 with TRBJ2-4, with TRBD2 matching 11 bases. CDR3 length: 16 amino acids. The ends lost 3 bases at V and 0 bases at J; junction bases unmatched: 2. Germline CDR1 SGHRS, CDR2 YFSETQ. CDR3 region: CASSSGLAGAKNIQYF. The CDR3 bases are TGCGCCAGCAGCTCCGGACTAGCGGGAGCCAAAAACATTCAGTACTTC.

This clonotype has just a few counts. The V call is TRBV5-1, the J call TRBJ1-2; D is uncertain. The germline CDR1 and CDR2 sequences are SGHRS and YFSETQ. The CDR3 is 15 residues long. The V end was cut by 0 bases, the J end by 8 bases, with 17 bases between. The CDR3 sequence is CASSLDGRSFYGYTF. Here the CDR3 DNA reads TGCGCCAGCAGCTTGGACGGCAGGTCTTTCTACGGCTACACCTTC.

There are a few counts of this clonotype. The chain couples TRBV27 to TRBJ2-1, with no clear D. The CDR3 loop spans 14 amino acids. V lost 5 bases and J 7 bases, leaving 15 bases between the germline ends. CDR1 MNHEY and CDR2 SMNVEV come from the germline V gene (reference sequence). CDR3 loop: CASSPSALLNEQFF. CDR3 coding DNA: TGTGCCAGCAGTCCCAGCGCCCTTCTGAATGAGCAGTTCTTC.

This clonotype was seen more than once but under ten times. The chain's CDR3 is CASSFSPGTYEQYF. In DNA, the CDR3 is TGTGCCAGCAGCTTTAGCCCAGGCACCTACGAGCAGTACTTC. J is TRBJ2-7 and V is TRBV7-2; D is unclear. Germline V gives CDR1 SGHTA, CDR2 FQGNSA. The CDR3 is 14 amino acids. The ends were cut back, 3 bases at V and 2 bases at J, with 11 bases in the middle.

The sample holds a few counts of this clonotype. The CDR3 DNA is TGTGCCAGCAGACCTAGCGGGGGGGAGTATGAGACCCAGTACTTC. As protein: CASRPSGGEYETQYF. This chain uses TRBV11-3 with TRBJ2-5, with 12 bases fitting TRBD2. V lost 6 bases, J lost 5 bases, and 7 bases stayed unmatched. The CDR3 runs to 15 residues. Germline V gene lookup returns CDR1 SGHNT and CDR2 YENEEA.

This clonotype has just a few counts. The rearrangement links TRBV12-3 or TRBV12-4 to TRBJ1-5; maybe TRBD1 (5 bases). Trimming pared 6 bases from V and 3 bases from J, leaving 15 bases between. This CDR3 region has 15 residues. The CDR3 DNA reads TGTGCCAGCAGCCGCCTTGACAGCTTCAATCAGCCCCAGCATTTT. The encoded protein is CASSRLDSFNQPQHF.

V is TRBV6-5 and J is TRBJ1-1; D gene uncertain. The CDR3 extends over 14 amino acids. The germline V and J ends were trimmed by 0 bases and 10 bases, with 15 bases remaining between them. Per germline, CDR1 MNHEY and CDR2 SVGAGI. CDR3 coding DNA: TGTGCCAGCAGTTACTCGAGGCTAGGCGGTCGAGCTTTCTTT. It encodes CASSYSRLGGRAFF.

This clonotype has a count of ten or more. DNA for the CDR3: TGCGCCAGCAGCTACAACACAGGGGGCGGGGAGACCCAGTACTTC. Translation gives CASSYNTGGGETQYF. This sequence joins TRBV5-1 and TRBJ2-5, with 9 bases fitting TRBD1. Germline V gene sequence: CDR1 SGHRS, CDR2 YFSETQ. Losses at the gene ends were 3 bases for V and 5 bases for J; bases not matched to a gene: 8. The CDR3 has 15 residues. Using reference TRBV5-1 and TRBJ2-5 for the parts outside the CDR3, the full variable domain is KAGVTQTPRYLIKTRGQQVTLSCSPISGHRSVSWYQQTPGQGLQFLFEYFSETQRNKGNFPGRFSGRQFSNSRSEMNVSTLELGDSALYLCASSYNTGGGETQYFGPGTRLLVL.

This clonotype was seen ten or more times. V gene TRBV29-1 combines with J gene TRBJ2-7; no definite D call. V lost 0 bases and J 4 bases, leaving 4 bases between the germline ends. Germline V lookup: CDR1 SQVTM, CDR2 ANQGSEA. This CDR3 contains 11 residues. The CDR3 bases are TGCAGCGTTGAAGAGAATTACGAGCAGTACTTC. This gives the protein CSVEENYEQYF.

This clonotype was recorded many times. The rearrangement joins TRBV20-1 to TRBJ1-1; tentative D call: TRBD1 (5 bases). V lost 2 bases and J 5 bases, leaving 12 bases between the germline ends. Germline CDR1 reads DFQATT; CDR2 reads SNEGSKA (reference sequence). The CDR3 covers 13 residues. CDR3: CSARQQARTEAFF. The CDR3, as DNA: TGCAGTGCTAGACAACAGGCGAGGACTGAAGCTTTCTTT.

J is TRBJ1-2 and V is TRBV6-1, with D unclear. The V gene's germline CDR1 is MNHNS and CDR2 SASEGT. V was cut by 1 base and J by 8 bases, with 5 bases left in between. The length of the CDR3 is 11 residues. In nucleotides, the CDR3 is TGTGCCAGCAGTGAAGAGGAGGGCTACACCTTC. It encodes CASSEEEGYTF.

This clonotype has at least ten counts. The chain combines TRBV12-3 or TRBV12-4 with TRBJ1-1, with D uncertain. CDR3 length equals 14 residues. Trimming shortened V by 4 bases and J by 0 bases, and 9 bases separated the two germline ends. The CDR3 DNA reads as TGTGCCAGCAGTTCCCTACGGCTGAACACTGAAGCTTTCTTT. Its protein is CASSSLRLNTEAFF.

A few counts support this clonotype. The CDR3 DNA reads TGTGCCAGCAGCTTCGCGGCCACCGGGGAGCTGTTTTTT. Protein sequence: CASSFAATGELFF. The J gene is TRBJ2-2, the V gene TRBV7-2, with unresolved D. The V and J ends lost 3 bases and 4 bases respectively, with 6 bases between them. The CDR3 contains 13 residues. In germline, CDR1 is SGHTA, CDR2 FQGNSA.

At least ten counts were recorded for this clonotype. The chain joins TRBV12-3 or TRBV12-4 to TRBJ1-2; D may be TRBD1 (5 bases). Trimming stripped 3 bases from V and 6 bases from J, with 8 bases between. The CDR3 sequence is 12 residues long. The CDR3 DNA sequence: TGTGCCAGCAGTTTCCGACAGAATGGCTACACCTTC. It specifies CASSFRQNGYTF.

The V call is TRBV30, the J call TRBJ2-3, with TRBD2 as a possible D gene (6 bases). V gave up 0 bases and J gave up 3 bases, with 16 bases separating them. Per germline, CDR1 GTSNPN and CDR2 SVGIG (reference sequence). The CDR3 runs to 16 residues. CDR3 coding DNA: TGTGCCTGGAGTGTCCGGGCTAGCGCCCTGACAGATACGCAGTATTTT. Its protein is CAWSVRASALTDTQYF.

The table lists this clonotype with a few counts. CDR3 in DNA: TGCAGTGCCCACGACAGAAATAGCAATCAGCCCCAGCATTTT. Translated, it gives CSAHDRNSNQPQHF. The V and J genes are TRBV20-1 and TRBJ1-5; D possibly corresponds to TRBD1 (5 bases). Looked up from germline, CDR1 is DFQATT and CDR2 is SNEGSKA (reference sequence). The CDR3 totals 14 residues. Trimming shortened V by 6 bases and J by 0 bases, and 12 bases separated the two germline ends.

J is TRBJ1-5 and V is TRBV16; the D is unclear. The V end was cut by 0 bases, the J end by 5 bases, with 5 bases between. CDR1 and CDR2 from the germline V gene are KGHSY and FQNENV. This CDR3 has 13 residues. The CDR3 DNA follows: TGTGCCAGCAGCCAATCGTGGGATCAGCCCCAGCATTTT. Translation: CASSQSWDQPQHF. The whole variable domain, filled in from reference TRBV16 and TRBJ1-5, reads GEEVAQTPKHLVRGEGQKAKLYCAPIKGHSYVFWYQQVLKNEFKFLISFQNENVFDETGMPKERFSAKCLPNSPCSLEIQATKLEDSAVYFCASSQSWDQPQHFGDGTRLSIL.